In its sample, the clone carrying this T cell receptor beta chain is medium-sized (0.01 to 0.1%). Its antigen is undetermined. The V gene lost 3 bases and the J gene lost 11 bases, with 16 bases spanning the gap. Germline CDR1 reads MDHEN; CDR2 reads SYDVKM. CDR3 size: 13 residues. cDNA was made from approximately 0.55 ug RNA using alpha and beta constant primers. Using multiplexing indices, alpha and beta chain libraries were generated apart by chain-specific third strand synthesis. A single primer pair per chain amplified all rearrangements, with per-molecule barcodes. Each CDR3 protein gets one entry after TCRdb re-called the 5' RACE reads with MiXCR. The table has roughly 6,000 distinct CDR3 sequences, 10% seen once. The sample originates from a study of HIV-infected patients and healthy controls. About the research overall: CD4 counts in 14 of 16 patients increased modestly yet significantly but stayed below normal. Findings and limits, study-wide: Study cohorts differed slightly in age and sex, but this did not explain diversity differences. HIV+ repertoires were severely depleted of MAIT alpha-chain CDR3s, unlike healthy controls.

No cell fractionation was done, so the repertoire covers all unsorted peripheral blood T cells. Here the sequenced sample was blood, taken before antiretroviral therapy. This TCR derives from an adult with HIV infection. The chain joins TRBV28 to TRBJ1-1; TRBD1 is a possible D gene (6 bases). This CDR3 reads CASSLRTVWNAFF. CDR3 nucleotides: TGTGCCAGCAGTTTGCGGACAGTTTGGAATGCTTTCTTT.